This T cell receptor beta chain was sequenced for a study of circulating and synovial CD4+ cells in juvenile arthritis. Patients with active juvenile idiopathic arthritis donated these samples. Study outcomes and limitations: Deeper sequencing increased measured overlap with synovial clonotypes.

On this clone: Its antigen remains unidentified.

The CDR3 spans 14 residues. In germline, CDR1 is MNHEY, CDR2 SMNVEV (reference sequence). The ends lost 6 bases at V and 3 bases at J; junction bases unmatched: 5. The assay was immunoSEQ multiplex PCR, and TCRdb's table has in-frame clones only and misses some. The sample records over 11,000 clones, over 80% being singletons. The origin of this receptor is a human patient with juvenile idiopathic arthritis. Some clones in this sample may be carry-over from other donors' samples. Material: CD4+ T cells from synovial fluid. The chain is built from TRBV27 and TRBJ2-1, with 7 bases aligning to TRBD2. CDR3 sequence reads: CASRREFSYNEQFF. DNA for the CDR3: TGTGCCAGCAGGCGGGAGTTCAGCTACAATGAGCAGTTCTTC.